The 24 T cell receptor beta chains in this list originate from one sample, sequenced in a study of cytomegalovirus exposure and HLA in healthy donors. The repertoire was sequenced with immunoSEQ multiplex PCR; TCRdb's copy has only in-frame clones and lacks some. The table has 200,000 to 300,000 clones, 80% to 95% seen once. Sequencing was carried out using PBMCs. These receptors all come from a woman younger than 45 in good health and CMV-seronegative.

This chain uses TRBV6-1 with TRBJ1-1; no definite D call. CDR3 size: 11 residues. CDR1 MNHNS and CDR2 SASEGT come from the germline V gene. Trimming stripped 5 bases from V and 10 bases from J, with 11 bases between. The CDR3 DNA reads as TGTGCCAGCAGTCGCTGGGGAGCAGCTTTCTTT. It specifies CASSRWGAAFF.

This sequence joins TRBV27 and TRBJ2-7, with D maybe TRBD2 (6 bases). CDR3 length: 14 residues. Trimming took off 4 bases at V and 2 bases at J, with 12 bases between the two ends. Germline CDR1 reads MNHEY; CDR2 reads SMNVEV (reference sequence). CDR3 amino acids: CASSSGLQTYEQYF. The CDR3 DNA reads TGTGCCAGCAGTTCAGGACTACAGACCTACGAGCAGTACTTC.

The CDR3 protein is CASSVMGEAGEQYF. The CDR3 bases are TGTGCCAGCAGCGTTATGGGGGAGGCGGGCGAGCAGTACTTC. The genes are TRBV9 and TRBJ2-7; possibly TRBD2 for D (6 bases). V was trimmed by 2 bases and J by 6 bases, leaving 15 bases between them. CDR1 and CDR2 (germline): SGDLS, YYNGEE. This CDR3 spans 14 amino acids.

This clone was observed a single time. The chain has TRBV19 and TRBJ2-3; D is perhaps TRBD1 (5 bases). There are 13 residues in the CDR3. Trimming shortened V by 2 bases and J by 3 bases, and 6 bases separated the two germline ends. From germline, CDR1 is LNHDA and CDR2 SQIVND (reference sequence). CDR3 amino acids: CASSIRGTDTQYF. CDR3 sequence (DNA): TGTGCCAGTAGTATAAGGGGTACAGATACGCAGTATTTT.

In nucleotides, the CDR3 is TGTGCCAGTAGTACGGGACTAGCGGACAACACCGGGGAGCTGTTTTTT. It encodes CASSTGLADNTGELFF. The chain couples TRBV19 to TRBJ2-2; 11 nucleotides line up with TRBD2. Germline V CDR1 and CDR2: LNHDA, SQIVND (reference sequence). The CDR3 is 16 residues long. Trimming took 4 bases from V and 2 from J; bases not matched to a gene: 3.

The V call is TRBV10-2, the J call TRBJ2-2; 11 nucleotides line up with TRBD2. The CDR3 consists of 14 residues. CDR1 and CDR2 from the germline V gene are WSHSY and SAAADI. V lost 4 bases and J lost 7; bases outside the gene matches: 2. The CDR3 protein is CASSVAGGIGELFF. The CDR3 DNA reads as TGCGCCAGCAGTGTAGCGGGAGGGATCGGGGAGCTGTTTTTT.

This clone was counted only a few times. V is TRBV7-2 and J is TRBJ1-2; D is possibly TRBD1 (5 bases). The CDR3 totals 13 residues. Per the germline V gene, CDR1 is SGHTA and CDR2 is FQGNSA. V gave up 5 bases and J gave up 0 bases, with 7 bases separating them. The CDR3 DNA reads TGTGCCAGCAGCCGACAGCCTAACTATGGCTACACCTTC. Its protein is CASSRQPNYGYTF.

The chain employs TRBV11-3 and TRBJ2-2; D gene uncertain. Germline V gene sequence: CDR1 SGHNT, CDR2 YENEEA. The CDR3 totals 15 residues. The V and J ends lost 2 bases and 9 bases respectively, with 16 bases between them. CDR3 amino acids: CASSLMDALRRELFF. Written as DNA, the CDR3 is TGTGCCAGCAGCTTAATGGATGCCCTACGTCGGGAGCTGTTTTTT.

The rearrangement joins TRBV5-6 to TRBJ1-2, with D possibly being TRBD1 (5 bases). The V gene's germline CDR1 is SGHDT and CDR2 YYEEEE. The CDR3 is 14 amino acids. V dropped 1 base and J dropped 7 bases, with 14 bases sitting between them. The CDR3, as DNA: TGTGCCAGCAGCTTGACAGGAGTCGGGAGTGGCTACACCTTC. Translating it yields CASSLTGVGSGYTF.

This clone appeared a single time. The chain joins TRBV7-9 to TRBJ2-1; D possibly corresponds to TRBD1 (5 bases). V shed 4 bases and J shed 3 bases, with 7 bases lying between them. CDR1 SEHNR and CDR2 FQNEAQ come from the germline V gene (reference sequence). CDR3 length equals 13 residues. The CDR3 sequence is CASSSDSYNEQFF. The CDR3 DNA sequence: TGTGCCAGCAGCTCCGACAGCTACAATGAGCAGTTCTTC.

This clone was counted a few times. CDR3 residues: CASSILGGKGVEKLFF. In DNA, the CDR3 is TGTGCCAGTAGTATTCTTGGAGGGAAAGGGGTTGAAAAACTGTTTTTT. This chain joins TRBV19 and TRBJ1-4; D perhaps matches TRBD1 (5 bases). Germline CDR1 LNHDA, CDR2 SQIVND (reference sequence). The germline V and J ends were trimmed by 3 bases and 7 bases, with 18 bases remaining between them. This CDR3 spans 16 amino acids.

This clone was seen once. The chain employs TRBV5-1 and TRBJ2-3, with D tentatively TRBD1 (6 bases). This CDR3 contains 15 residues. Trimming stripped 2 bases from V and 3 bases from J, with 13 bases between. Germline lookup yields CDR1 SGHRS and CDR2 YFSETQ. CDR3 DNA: TGCGCCAGCAGCTTCCCAGGGGTGGGTACAGATACGCAGTATTTT. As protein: CASSFPGVGTDTQYF.

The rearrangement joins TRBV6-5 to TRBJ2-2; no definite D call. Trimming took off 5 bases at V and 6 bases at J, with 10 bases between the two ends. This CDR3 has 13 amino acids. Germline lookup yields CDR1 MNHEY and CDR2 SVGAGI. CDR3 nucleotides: TGTGCCAGCAGTACCGCTGGGGCCGGGGAGCTGTTTTTT. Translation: CASSTAGAGELFF.

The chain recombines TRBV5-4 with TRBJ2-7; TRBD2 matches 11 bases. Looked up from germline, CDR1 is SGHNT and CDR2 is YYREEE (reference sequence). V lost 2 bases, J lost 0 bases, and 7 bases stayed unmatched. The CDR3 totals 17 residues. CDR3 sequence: CASSLDVTSGSSYEQYF. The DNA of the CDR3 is TGTGCCAGCAGCTTAGACGTAACTAGCGGGAGCTCCTACGAGCAGTACTTC.

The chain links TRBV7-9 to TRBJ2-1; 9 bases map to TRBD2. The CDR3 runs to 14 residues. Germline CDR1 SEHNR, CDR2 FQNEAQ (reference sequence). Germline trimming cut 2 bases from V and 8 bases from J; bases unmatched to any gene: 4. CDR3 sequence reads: CASSLRREGYEQFF. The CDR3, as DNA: TGTGCCAGCAGCTTACGGCGGGAGGGTTATGAGCAGTTCTTC.

The CDR3 sequence: CASSPAPASGSYSGELFF. DNA for the CDR3: TGTGCCAGCAGCCCCGCTCCAGCTAGCGGGAGCTACTCCGGGGAGCTGTTTTTT. This chain joins TRBV4-2 and TRBJ2-2; 10 bases line up with TRBD2. The V and J ends lost 4 bases and 6 bases, in that order; junction bases with no gene match: 14. The germline V gene has CDR1 LGHNA and CDR2 YNFKEQ. The CDR3 has 18 amino acids.

CDR3 loop: CASSLGWSGRTYEQFF. Here the CDR3 DNA reads TGTGCCAGCAGCTTAGGATGGAGCGGGAGAACATATGAGCAGTTCTTC. V gene TRBV11-2 combines with J gene TRBJ2-1, with TRBD2 matching 8 bases. The CDR3 is 16 amino acids. V lost 1 base to trimming and J lost 8 bases; unmatched junction nucleotides: 10. Germline CDR1 reads SGHAT; CDR2 reads FQNNGV.

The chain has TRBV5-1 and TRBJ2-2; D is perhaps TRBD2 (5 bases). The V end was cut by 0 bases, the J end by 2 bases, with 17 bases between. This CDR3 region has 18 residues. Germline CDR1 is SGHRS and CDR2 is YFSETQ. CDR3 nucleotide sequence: TGCGCCAGCAGCTTGGTGGCCTCAGCGGAGATTAACACCGGGGAGCTGTTTTTT. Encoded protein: CASSLVASAEINTGELFF.

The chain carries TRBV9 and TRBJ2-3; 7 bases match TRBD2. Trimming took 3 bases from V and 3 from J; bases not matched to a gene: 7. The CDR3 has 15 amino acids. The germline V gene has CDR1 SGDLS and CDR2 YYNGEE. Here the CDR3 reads CASSDGRSETDTQYF. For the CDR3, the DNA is TGTGCCAGCAGCGACGGGAGGTCAGAAACAGATACGCAGTATTTT.

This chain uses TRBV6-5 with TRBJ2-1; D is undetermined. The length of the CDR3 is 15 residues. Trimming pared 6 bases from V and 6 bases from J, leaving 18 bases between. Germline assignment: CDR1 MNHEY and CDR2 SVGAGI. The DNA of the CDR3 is TGTGCCAGCAGCCTAGGGTCAGTTGCGTCCAATGAGCAGTTCTTC. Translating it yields CASSLGSVASNEQFF.

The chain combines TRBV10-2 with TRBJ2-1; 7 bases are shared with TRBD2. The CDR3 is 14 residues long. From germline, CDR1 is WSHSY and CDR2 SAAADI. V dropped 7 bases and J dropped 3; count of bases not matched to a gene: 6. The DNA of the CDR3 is TGCGCCAGCACGGGGAGGGTTTACTACAATGAGCAGTTCTTC. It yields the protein CASTGRVYYNEQFF.

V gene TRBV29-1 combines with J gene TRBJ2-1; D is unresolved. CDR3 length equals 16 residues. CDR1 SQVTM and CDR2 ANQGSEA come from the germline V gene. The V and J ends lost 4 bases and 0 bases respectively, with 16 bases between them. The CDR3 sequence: CSVAGPVGHSYNEQFF. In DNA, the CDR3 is TGCAGCGTTGCAGGACCAGTCGGGCACTCCTACAATGAGCAGTTCTTC.

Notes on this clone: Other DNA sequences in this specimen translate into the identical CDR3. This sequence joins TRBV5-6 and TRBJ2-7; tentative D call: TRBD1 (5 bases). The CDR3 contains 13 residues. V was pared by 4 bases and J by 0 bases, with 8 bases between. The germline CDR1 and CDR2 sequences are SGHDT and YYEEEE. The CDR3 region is CASSLDTSYEQYF. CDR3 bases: TGTGCCAGCAGCCTGGACACCTCCTACGAGCAGTACTTC.

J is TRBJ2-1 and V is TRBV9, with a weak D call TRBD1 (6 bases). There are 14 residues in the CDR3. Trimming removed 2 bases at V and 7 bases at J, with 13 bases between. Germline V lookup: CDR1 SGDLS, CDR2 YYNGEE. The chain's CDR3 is CASSVVTQGNEQFF. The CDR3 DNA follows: TGTGCCAGCAGCGTCGTAACCCAGGGGAATGAGCAGTTCTTC. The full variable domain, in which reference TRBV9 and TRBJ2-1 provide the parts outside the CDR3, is DSGVTQTPKHLITATGQRVTLRCSPRSGDLSVYWYQQSLDQGLQFLIQYYNGEERAKGNILERFSAQQFPDLHSELNLSSLELGDSALYFCASSVVTQGNEQFFGPGTRLTVL.